The T cell receptor (beta chain) under discussion was sequenced for a study of T cell repertoires in cytomegalovirus infection. Broader study findings: Clonotypes of TCR beta that were HLA-C-restricted and CMV-specific dominated the ex vivo response.

The table lists this clonotype with a few counts. The antigen remains unidentified. Each CDR3 protein is one row after TCRdb ran MiXCR on the reads. The sample shows about 600,000 distinct CDR3 sequences, 20% to 25% of them seen only once. The CDR3 is made up of 12 amino acids. V was cut by 4 bases and J by 7 bases, with 8 bases left in between. The germline V gene has CDR1 SQVTM and CDR2 ANQGSEA. Sequencing was performed on CD8+ T cells from PBMCs. The gene calls are TRBV29-1 and TRBJ1-6, with TRBD1 as a possible D gene (5 bases). This sequence was found in a human donor in good health (CMV status not recorded). Some clones in this sample may be carry-over from other donors' samples. The CDR3 DNA reads TGCAGCGTTGGGGAGGGGAATTCACCCCTCCACTTT. As protein: CSVGEGNSPLHF.